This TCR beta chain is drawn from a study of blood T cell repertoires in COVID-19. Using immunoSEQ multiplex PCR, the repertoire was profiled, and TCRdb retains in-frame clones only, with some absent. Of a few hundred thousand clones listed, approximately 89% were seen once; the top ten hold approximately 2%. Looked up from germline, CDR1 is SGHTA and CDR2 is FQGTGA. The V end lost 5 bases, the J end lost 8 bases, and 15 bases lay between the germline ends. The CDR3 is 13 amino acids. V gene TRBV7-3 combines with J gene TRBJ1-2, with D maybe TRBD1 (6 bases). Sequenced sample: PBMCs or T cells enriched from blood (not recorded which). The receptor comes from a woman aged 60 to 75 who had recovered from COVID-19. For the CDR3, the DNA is TGTGCCAGCAGCCCGGGACACAAGTCCGGCTACACCTTC. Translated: CASSPGHKSGYTF.